The present entry profiles one TCR beta chain with its context. Its specificity is not known. Template switching created a universal primer site, and the cDNA included unique molecular identifiers. Each CDR3 protein gets one entry after TCRdb re-called the 5' RACE reads with MiXCR. Of 700,000 to 950,000 distinct CDR3 sequences in the sample, roughly an eighth are singletons; the top ten hold around 1.6%. The source of the sample is a study of identical twins. This CDR3 has 19 amino acids. The V and J ends lost 0 bases and 5 bases respectively, with 25 bases between them. Germline V gene data show CDR1 as SGHAT and CDR2 as FQNNGV. Everyone who donated was a healthy Caucasian. The study's findings and limits: Excess twin sharing in beta out-of-frame sequences was weaker. Fewer insertions characterized abundant cord blood beta clonotypes, whereas memory repertoires showed none.

The same data also contributed to another study, on yellow fever vaccine responses in identical twins.

The sequencing sample was made of PBMCs. The sequence was collected from a woman aged 18-29 years in good health. The V and J genes are TRBV11-2 and TRBJ2-5, with D perhaps assigned TRBD1 or TRBD2 (6 bases each). This chain's CDR3 is CASSLEFFRETQGRETQYF. As DNA, the CDR3 is TGTGCCAGCAGCTTAGAGTTCTTTCGGGAGACCCAGGGGCGGGAGACCCAGTACTTC.